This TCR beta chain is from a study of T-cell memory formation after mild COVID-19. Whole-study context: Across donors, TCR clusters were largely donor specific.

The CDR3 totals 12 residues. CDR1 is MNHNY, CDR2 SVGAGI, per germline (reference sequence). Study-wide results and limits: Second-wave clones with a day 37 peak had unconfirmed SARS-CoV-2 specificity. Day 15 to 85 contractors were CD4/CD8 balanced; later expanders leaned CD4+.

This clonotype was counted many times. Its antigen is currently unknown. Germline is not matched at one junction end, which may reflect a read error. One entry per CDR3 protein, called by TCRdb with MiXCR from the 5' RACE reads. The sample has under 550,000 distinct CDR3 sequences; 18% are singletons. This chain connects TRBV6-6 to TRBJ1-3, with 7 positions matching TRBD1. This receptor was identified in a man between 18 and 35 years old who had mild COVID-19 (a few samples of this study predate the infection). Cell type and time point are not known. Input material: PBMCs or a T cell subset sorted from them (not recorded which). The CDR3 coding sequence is TGTGCCAGCAGTTCAGAGGACAGGCCGACCAGGTTT. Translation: CASSSEDRPTRF.